These T cell receptor beta chains were read from a single sample in a study of Ad26.COV2.S vaccination and SARS-CoV-2 variants. Here immunoSEQ multiplex PCR was the method, and the copy in TCRdb shows in-frame clones only, minus some. The table records hundreds of thousands of clones, 86% of them present only once. The sequencing used peripheral blood, collected in a trial of Ad26.COV2.S vaccine versus placebo. These receptors came from a person aged 18-65 years who received the Ad26.COV2.S COVID-19 vaccine or a placebo. Each CDR3 is given without its conserved first and last residue.

j_gene: TRBJ2-1; v_gene: TRBV9; CDR3aa: ASSPKGLAGALASF
j_gene: TRBJ1-4; v_gene: TRBV4-3; CDR3aa: ASSQDLKEKLF
j_gene: TRBJ2-4; v_gene: TRBV5-1; CDR3aa: ASSPNTGSLNIQY
j_gene: TRBJ1-5; v_gene: TRBV4-3; CDR3aa: ASSQDRGVYSNQPQH
j_gene: TRBJ2-7; v_gene: TRBV6-2/TRBV6-3; CDR3aa: ASSYNDNYEQY
j_gene: TRBJ1-1; v_gene: TRBV3-1/TRBV3-2; CDR3aa: ASSPQGERTEAF
j_gene: TRBJ1-2; v_gene: TRBV2; CDR3aa: ASNRQGNYGYT
j_gene: TRBJ1-5; v_gene: TRBV27; CDR3aa: ASSSQGRQPQH
j_gene: TRBJ2-7; v_gene: TRBV5-5; CDR3aa: ASSWGQGKNEQY
j_gene: TRBJ2-5; v_gene: TRBV2; CDR3aa: ASSQGQGAQETQY
j_gene: TRBJ1-1; v_gene: TRBV4-3; CDR3aa: ASSQDRRNTEAF
j_gene: TRBJ1-2; v_gene: TRBV29-1; CDR3aa: SVEERYGGDGYT
j_gene: TRBJ1-2; v_gene: TRBV27; CDR3aa: ASSLNMNYGYT
j_gene: TRBJ2-7; v_gene: TRBV4-1; CDR3aa: ASSQERLSGSLHEQY
j_gene: TRBJ1-2; v_gene: TRBV6-2/TRBV6-3; CDR3aa: ASSYLQQGGGYT
j_gene: TRBJ1-2; v_gene: TRBV4-1; CDR3aa: ASSHSHPGTGVYGYT
j_gene: TRBJ2-7; v_gene: TRBV6-6; CDR3aa: ASSYSTSPLVEQY
j_gene: TRBJ1-2; v_gene: TRBV6-5; CDR3aa: ASKVLGGYGYT
j_gene: TRBJ1-3; v_gene: TRBV9; CDR3aa: ASSVGLRVGLGGSGNTIY
j_gene: TRBJ1-1; v_gene: TRBV15; CDR3aa: ATSSGTTNTEAF
j_gene: TRBJ2-7; v_gene: TRBV28; CDR3aa: ASTPIQRGSYEQY
j_gene: TRBJ2-7; v_gene: TRBV29-1; CDR3aa: SVEDRSGSYEQY
j_gene: TRBJ1-5; v_gene: TRBV9; CDR3aa: ASSVAAEPWQPQH
j_gene: TRBJ2-1; v_gene: TRBV12-5; CDR3aa: ASGMGQPNEQF
j_gene: TRBJ1-6; v_gene: TRBV2; CDR3aa: TGTGTENSPLH
j_gene: TRBJ2-7; v_gene: TRBV7-2; CDR3aa: ASSFRDFNYEQY
j_gene: TRBJ2-7; v_gene: TRBV27; CDR3aa: ASSPLDFTAYEQY
j_gene: TRBJ1-4; v_gene: TRBV9; CDR3aa: ASSTLGDQKLF
j_gene: TRBJ2-5; v_gene: TRBV7-2; CDR3aa: ASTPSRPARGETQY
j_gene: TRBJ1-6; v_gene: TRBV5-5; CDR3aa: ASSHFEAVYNSPLH
j_gene: TRBJ1-5; v_gene: TRBV28; CDR3aa: ASNPPGGASNQPQH
j_gene: TRBJ2-5; v_gene: TRBV6-5; CDR3aa: ASRPLAGETQY
j_gene: TRBJ1-1; v_gene: TRBV10-1; CDR3aa: ASSKVNTEAF
j_gene: TRBJ2-6; v_gene: TRBV9; CDR3aa: ASSVGLQPGNVLT
j_gene: TRBJ2-1; v_gene: TRBV4-3; CDR3aa: ASSYRGIHNEQF
j_gene: TRBJ1-4; v_gene: TRBV6-2/TRBV6-3; CDR3aa: ASSTRTGAATNEKLF
j_gene: TRBJ1-6; v_gene: TRBV30; CDR3aa: AWSNSDNSPLH
j_gene: TRBJ2-1; v_gene: TRBV5-4; CDR3aa: ASSSPSGAGDEQF
j_gene: TRBJ2-3; v_gene: TRBV11-2; CDR3aa: ASSLEGPYTQY
j_gene: TRBJ2-7; v_gene: TRBV4-1; CDR3aa: ASSQPWDGSYEQY
j_gene: TRBJ2-7; v_gene: TRBV7-9; CDR3aa: ASSHPTTYYEQY
j_gene: TRBJ1-1; v_gene: TRBV7-9; CDR3aa: ASSLAEMNTEAF
j_gene: TRBJ2-7; v_gene: TRBV7-8; CDR3aa: ASSGTTSGRSYEQY
j_gene: TRBJ2-5; v_gene: TRBV7-6; CDR3aa: ASSLSAGKKTQY
j_gene: TRBJ1-6; v_gene: TRBV7-8; CDR3aa: ASSIGQSYNSPLH
j_gene: TRBJ2-4; v_gene: TRBV7-9; CDR3aa: ASTLGPRGAVKNIQY
j_gene: TRBJ2-5; v_gene: TRBV10-3; CDR3aa: AISDTGTGVFETQY
j_gene: TRBJ2-7; v_gene: TRBV9; CDR3aa: ASSVSGGTLEEQY
j_gene: TRBJ1-5; v_gene: TRBV19; CDR3aa: ASTRTVGQPQH
j_gene: TRBJ2-7; v_gene: TRBV19; CDR3aa: ASSFGPSYEQY
j_gene: TRBJ2-1; v_gene: TRBV7-9; CDR3aa: ASSLGAGGTYNEQF
j_gene: TRBJ2-3; v_gene: TRBV5-1; CDR3aa: ASSNPTSTDTQY
j_gene: TRBJ1-6; v_gene: TRBV5-6; CDR3aa: ASSYGINSPLH
j_gene: TRBJ1-1; v_gene: TRBV29-1; CDR3aa: SVVQGGRNTEAF
j_gene: TRBJ2-5; v_gene: TRBV29-1; CDR3aa: SVFGQGSQETQY
j_gene: TRBJ1-2; v_gene: TRBV25-1; CDR3aa: ASSEAAGYGYT
j_gene: TRBJ2-1; v_gene: TRBV5-1; CDR3aa: ASSALASNEQF
j_gene: TRBJ2-1; v_gene: TRBV13; CDR3aa: ASSLGWDEQF
j_gene: TRBJ2-7; v_gene: TRBV13; CDR3aa: ASSLVGSYEQY